A single sample is the source of the 32 T cell receptor beta chains below, sequenced in a study of technical replicates of blood from a handful of donors. Repertoires were generated with immunoSEQ multiplex PCR, while TCRdb's copy carries only in-frame clones and drops some. The sample consists of approximately 89,000 clones, roughly 94% of them appearing once. Material: T cells isolated from PBMCs. The receptors originated from a human donor in good health.

The J gene is TRBJ2-1, the V gene TRBV14, with 16 bases that match TRBD2. The CDR3 is 19 residues long. With V trimmed by 4 bases and J by 2 bases, 8 bases remained unmatched. Looked up from germline, CDR1 is SGHDN and CDR2 is FVKESK. The CDR3 DNA follows: TGTGCCAGCAGCCCACTGGGACTAGCGGGGGGGCGGCCCTACAATGAGCAGTTCTTC. This gives the protein CASSPLGLAGGRPYNEQFF.

This chain joins TRBV28 and TRBJ1-1; D gene unclear. Per germline, CDR1 MDHEN and CDR2 SYDVKM. This CDR3 comprises 12 residues. The V and J ends lost 2 bases and 5 bases respectively, with 6 bases between them. DNA of the CDR3: TGTGCCAGCAGTTTAGTAACTACTGAAGCTTTCTTT. Translation: CASSLVTTEAFF. Looking up the rest from reference TRBV28 and TRBJ1-1 gives the full variable domain: DVKVTQSSRYLVKRTGEKVFLECVQDMDHENMFWYRQDPGLGLRLIYFSYDVKMKEKGDIPEGYSVSREKKERFSLILESASTNQTSMYLCASSLVTTEAFFGQGTRLTVV.

This chain links TRBV5-1 with TRBJ2-1; 9 bases align to TRBD1. Germline values: CDR1 SGHRS, CDR2 YFSETQ. J was trimmed by 8 bases and V by 4 bases; bases with no gene match: 10. The CDR3 has 15 amino acids. The CDR3 DNA is TGCGCCAGCAGCCCAACCCGGACAGGGGAGGATGAGCAGTTCTTC. It yields the protein CASSPTRTGEDEQFF.

This chain uses TRBV18 with TRBJ1-1, with a tentative D call TRBD1 (6 bases). V was pared by 2 bases and J by 1 base, with 26 bases between. Germline V lookup: CDR1 KGHSH, CDR2 LQKENI. The CDR3 length is 20 residues. CDR3 protein: CASSPEVGLRARGGNTEAFF. The DNA of the CDR3 is TGTGCCAGCTCACCAGAGGTTGGCCTCAGGGCGAGAGGGGGGAACACTGAAGCTTTCTTT.

The chain joins TRBV5-1 to TRBJ2-7; TRBD2 matches at 7 bases. The CDR3 has 13 amino acids. Germline CDR1 reads SGHRS; CDR2 reads YFSETQ. The V and J ends lost 2 bases and 5 bases, in that order; junction bases with no gene match: 4. CDR3 nucleotide sequence: TGCGCCAGCAGCTTCCGGACTAGTCACGAGCAGTACTTC. This codes for CASSFRTSHEQYF.

This clone was observed a handful of times. This sequence joins TRBV25-1 and TRBJ1-2; TRBD1 aligns across 7 bases. The junction had 6 bases not matched to a gene; V was cut back by 4 bases and J by 7 bases. The CDR3 has 13 amino acids. Germline-derived CDR1 and CDR2 are MGHDK and SYGVNS. DNA of the CDR3: TGTGCCAGCAGTGGAGAGACAGGGCCTGGCTACACCTTC. Amino acid sequence: CASSGETGPGYTF.

The chain combines TRBV18 with TRBJ2-7, with TRBD1 as a possible D gene (6 bases). The CDR3 spans 14 residues. V was cut by 3 bases and J by 2 bases, with 11 bases left in between. The germline CDR1 and CDR2 sequences are KGHSH and LQKENI. CDR3 DNA: TGTGCCAGCTCACCCAGGGACACACCCTACGAGCAGTACTTC. Its translation is CASSPRDTPYEQYF.

The gene calls are TRBV28 and TRBJ2-7; D is unresolved. V was cut by 5 bases and J by 1 base, with 12 bases left in between. There are 14 residues in the CDR3. Germline values: CDR1 MDHEN, CDR2 SYDVKM. CDR3 sequence: CASSPETPSYEQYF. As DNA, the CDR3 is TGTGCCAGCAGTCCGGAGACCCCATCCTACGAGCAGTACTTC.

The J gene is TRBJ2-7, the V gene TRBV7-9; no definite D call. The ends were cut back, 5 bases at V and 3 bases at J, with 8 bases in the middle. Germline V gene lookup returns CDR1 SEHNR and CDR2 FQNEAQ (reference sequence). CDR3 length: 12 amino acids. The chain's CDR3 is CASSADNYEQYF. CDR3 in DNA: TGTGCCAGCAGCGCCGACAACTACGAGCAGTACTTC.

The V gene is TRBV10-1, the J gene TRBJ2-7, with a tentative D call TRBD2 (5 bases). The germline V gene has CDR1 WNHNN and CDR2 SYGVQD (reference sequence). This CDR3 contains 16 residues. V was pared by 2 bases and J by 2 bases, with 16 bases between. Here the CDR3 reads CASSEESGVRTYEQYF. CDR3 coding DNA: TGCGCCAGCAGTGAGGAGTCCGGGGTGAGGACCTACGAGCAGTACTTC.

The rearrangement uses TRBV6-1 and TRBJ2-1, with TRBD2 matching over 8 bases. With 3 bases clipped from V and 2 bases from J, the junction kept 6 bases outside the gene matches. The V gene's germline CDR1 is MNHNS and CDR2 SASEGT. The CDR3 extends over 16 amino acids. The CDR3 is CASSDRSGNTYNEQFF. The CDR3 bases are TGTGCCAGCAGTGACCGTAGCGGGAATACCTACAATGAGCAGTTCTTC.

The V gene is TRBV5-6, the J gene TRBJ1-1; TRBD1 is a possible D gene (6 bases). The CDR3 sequence is 14 residues long. Trimming removed 2 bases from V and 5 bases from J, with 13 bases in between. Germline V gene lookup returns CDR1 SGHDT and CDR2 YYEEEE. The CDR3 is CASSFGRGVTEAFF. Here the CDR3 DNA reads TGTGCCAGCAGCTTTGGCAGGGGAGTGACTGAAGCTTTCTTT.

The chain is built from TRBV10-3 and TRBJ1-1; 9 nucleotides match TRBD1. With V trimmed by 2 bases and J by 0 bases, 4 bases remained unmatched. Germline CDR1 ENHRY, CDR2 SYGVKD. The CDR3 runs to 16 residues. The CDR3 coding sequence is TGTGCCATCAGTGAGGCGGGACAGGGCCTGAACACTGAAGCTTTCTTT. Its translation is CAISEAGQGLNTEAFF.

This rearrangement joins TRBV28 to TRBJ2-1, with 7 bases identical to TRBD1. Germline V lookup: CDR1 MDHEN, CDR2 SYDVKM. V lost 6 bases, J lost 4 bases, and 6 bases stayed unmatched. The CDR3 is made up of 14 amino acids. CDR3 bases: TGTGCCAGCAGCCAAGGGGACAGATACAATGAGCAGTTCTTC. It encodes CASSQGDRYNEQFF.

The V call is TRBV10-2, the J call TRBJ1-1; 7 bases align to TRBD1. Germline CDR1 reads WSHSY; CDR2 reads SAAADI. The V segment lost 6 bases and the J segment 4 bases; nucleotides outside the gene matches: 2. The CDR3 consists of 12 residues. CDR3 bases: TGCGCCAGCAGCCAGGGGGGCACTGAAGCTTTCTTT. This codes for CASSQGGTEAFF.

This clone was observed a single time. The rearrangement links TRBV19 to TRBJ1-5; 7 nucleotides line up with TRBD1. CDR1 is LNHDA, CDR2 SQIVND, per germline (reference sequence). V trimming: 5 bases; J trimming: 6 bases; junction bases outside the gene matches: 22. The CDR3 spans 19 residues. The CDR3: CASSPRTGFTIGRGQPQHF. CDR3 nucleotide sequence: TGTGCCAGTAGTCCCCGGACAGGTTTTACAATCGGTAGGGGTCAGCCCCAGCATTTT.

V gene TRBV4-2 combines with J gene TRBJ2-7, with D possibly being TRBD2 (6 bases). V dropped 4 bases and J dropped 4 bases, with 20 bases sitting between them. CDR3 size: 16 residues. Germline V gene sequence: CDR1 LGHNA, CDR2 YNFKEQ. DNA for the CDR3: TGTGCCAGCAGCCCCCAAGGTAGCGGCAGCTTTTACGAGCAGTACTTC. Amino acids: CASSPQGSGSFYEQYF.

The chain joins TRBV7-2 to TRBJ2-5, with 8 bases matching TRBD1. Per germline, CDR1 SGHTA and CDR2 FQGNSA. The CDR3 sequence is 16 residues long. With 5 bases clipped from V and 9 bases from J, the junction kept 17 bases outside the gene matches. The CDR3 here is CASSGGTGGVVGPQYF. The CDR3 DNA follows: TGTGCCAGCAGCGGCGGGACAGGTGGGGTGGTGGGACCCCAGTACTTC.

V gene TRBV11-2 combines with J gene TRBJ2-7; no reliable D call. The CDR3 runs 13 residues. The V end lost 4 bases, the J end lost 2 bases, and 9 bases lay between the germline ends. Germline V gene lookup returns CDR1 SGHAT and CDR2 FQNNGV. The CDR3 spells CASSSGFPYEQYF. CDR3 bases: TGTGCCAGCAGCTCCGGGTTCCCCTACGAGCAGTACTTC.

This chain connects TRBV6-5 to TRBJ1-4; the D gene is possibly TRBD1 (5 bases). Germline values: CDR1 MNHEY, CDR2 SVGAGI. V shed 6 bases and J shed 4 bases, with 15 bases lying between them. The CDR3 covers 15 residues. CDR3 sequence reads: CASRKLGGINEKLFF. The CDR3 DNA is TGTGCCAGCAGAAAACTCGGGGGAATTAATGAAAAACTGTTTTTT.

The rearrangement uses TRBV5-8 and TRBJ1-1; D gene unclear. V lost 5 bases, J lost 0 bases, and 11 bases lay in between. The CDR3 extends over 14 amino acids. The germline V gene has CDR1 SGHTS and CDR2 YDEGEE. The CDR3 coding sequence is TGTGCCAGCAGTCCCTTGAGGGTGAACACTGAAGCTTTCTTT. Protein: CASSPLRVNTEAFF. The variable domain in full, with the rest retrieved from reference TRBV5-8 and TRBJ1-1, is EAGVTQSPTHLIKTRGQQATLRCSPISGHTSVYWYQQALGLGLQFLLWYDEGEERNRGNFPPRFSGRQFPNYSSELNVNALELEDSALYLCASSPLRVNTEAFFGQGTRLTVV.

The rearrangement uses TRBV6-5 and TRBJ2-5, with D tentatively TRBD2 (6 bases). The CDR3 spans 16 residues. V shed 3 bases and J shed 1 base, with 15 bases lying between them. Germline V gives CDR1 MNHEY, CDR2 SVGAGI. The CDR3 DNA follows: TGTGCCAGCAGTTATAACGTGCAGGGAGGCCAAGAGACCCAGTACTTC. Translated, it gives CASSYNVQGGQETQYF.

This CDR3 is CASSLRQAYNSPLHF. The CDR3 DNA reads TGTGCCAGCAGCTTACGACAGGCCTATAATTCACCCCTCCACTTT. The chain is built from TRBV14 and TRBJ1-6; possible D gene TRBD1, 6 bases. The V and J ends lost 5 bases and 2 bases respectively, with 10 bases between them. CDR1 and CDR2 from the germline V gene are SGHDN and FVKESK. The CDR3 is 15 amino acids.

This chain connects TRBV12-5 to TRBJ1-4; weak D call: TRBD1 (5 bases). Germline loops: CDR1 LGHNT, CDR2 FRNRAP. Between the trimmed V and J ends, which lost 0 bases and 5 bases, there was a span of 22 bases. This CDR3 contains 19 residues. DNA of the CDR3: TGTGCTAGTGGTTTGGTAATCGGGACTTCCCCGGGGTGGAATGAAAAACTGTTTTTT. This encodes CASGLVIGTSPGWNEKLFF.

V gene TRBV28 combines with J gene TRBJ2-7, with 7 bases fitting TRBD1. The CDR3 is 15 amino acids. Unmatched junction bases numbered 14, after V lost 8 bases and J lost 4 bases. The V gene's germline CDR1 is MDHEN and CDR2 SYDVKM. CDR3 loop: CASLGQASTEYEQYF. CDR3 in DNA: TGTGCCAGCTTAGGACAGGCTTCGACCGAATACGAGCAGTACTTC. Full variable domain (remainder filled in from reference TRBV28 and TRBJ2-7): DVKVTQSSRYLVKRTGEKVFLECVQDMDHENMFWYRQDPGLGLRLIYFSYDVKMKEKGDIPEGYSVSREKKERFSLILESASTNQTSMYLCASLGQASTEYEQYFGPGTRLTVT.

The chain couples TRBV7-9 to TRBJ2-2; weak D call: TRBD2 (6 bases). V lost 8 bases to trimming and J lost 1 base, with 14 bases between them. The CDR3 loop spans 15 amino acids. From germline, CDR1 is SEHNR and CDR2 FQNEAQ (reference sequence). CDR3 nucleotides: TGTGCCAGCGGACTGCTCGGGGGGAACACCGGGGAGCTGTTTTTT. Translation: CASGLLGGNTGELFF.

The V call is TRBV5-4, the J call TRBJ2-7; perhaps TRBD2 as D (7 bases). The CDR3 contains 17 residues. Trimming removed 0 bases at V and 1 base at J, with 17 bases between. The germline V gene encodes CDR1 SGHNT and CDR2 YYREEE (reference sequence). The CDR3 spells CASSLAGGGVLSYEQYF. CDR3 DNA sequence: TGTGCCAGCAGCTTGGCGGGGGGCGGGGTCCTATCCTACGAGCAGTACTTC. The entire variable domain, with the rest obtained from reference TRBV5-4 and TRBJ2-7, is as follows: ETGVTQSPTHLIKTRGQQVTLRCSSQSGHNTVSWYQQALGQGPQFIFQYYREEENGRGNFPPRFSGLQFPNYSSELNVNALELDDSALYLCASSLAGGGVLSYEQYFGPGTRLTVT.

This clone was found once. Other DNA sequences of this sample code for an identical CDR3. V usage is TRBV4-2 and J usage is TRBJ1-1, with a possible D match to TRBD1 (6 bases). The CDR3 sequence is 16 residues long. Trimming stripped 0 bases from V and 1 base from J, with 12 bases between. Germline CDR1 reads LGHNA; CDR2 reads YNFKEQ. The CDR3 region is CASSQDPGQTNTEAFF. DNA for the CDR3: TGTGCCAGCAGCCAAGACCCGGGACAAACGAACACTGAAGCTTTCTTT.

This clone was detected only once. This chain links TRBV5-4 with TRBJ2-1; 12 positions agree with TRBD2. V was pared by 4 bases and J by 4 bases, with 3 bases of the junction left unmatched. This CDR3 is built from 15 residues. The germline CDR1 and CDR2 sequences are SGHNT and YYREEE (reference sequence). This chain's CDR3 is CASSIGLAGYNEQFF. The DNA of the CDR3 is TGTGCCAGCAGCATAGGACTAGCGGGGTACAATGAGCAGTTCTTC.

The chain employs TRBV10-3 and TRBJ2-7; 7 positions agree with TRBD1. The CDR3 runs to 14 residues. Germline V gene data show CDR1 as ENHRY and CDR2 as SYGVKD. V shed 2 bases, J shed 5 bases, and the junction held 6 bases outside the gene matches. This chain's CDR3 is CAISETRQGNEQYF. DNA for the CDR3: TGTGCCATCAGTGAGACCCGACAGGGCAACGAGCAGTACTTC.

The chain recombines TRBV6-5 with TRBJ1-2; TRBD1 might be the D (6 bases). The CDR3 runs 14 residues. The germline V gene has CDR1 MNHEY and CDR2 SVGAGI. V was cut by 5 bases and J by 7 bases, with 17 bases left in between. Here the CDR3 DNA reads TGTGCCAGCAGTGCCCCGGGACAACTTTCTGGCTACACCTTC. Its translation is CASSAPGQLSGYTF.

This chain joins TRBV28 and TRBJ1-5, with a tentative D call TRBD1 (6 bases). The CDR3 has 15 residues. The V end lost 2 bases, the J end lost 3 bases, and 11 bases lay between the germline ends. In germline, CDR1 is MDHEN, CDR2 SYDVKM. The CDR3 DNA is TGTGCCAGCAGTTTACCCTGGACAGACAATCAGCCCCAGCATTTT. Protein sequence: CASSLPWTDNQPQHF.